This TCR beta chain was observed in a study of shared clonotypes between healthy human individuals. Background on the study: Plates per donor: three CD4 naive, three CD4 memory, two CD8 naive, one CD8 memory.

Broader study findings: Non-shared clonotypes showed lower generation probabilities than clonotypes common to all four donors. Clonotype sharing among donors, it was expected, would be affected by sequencing depth.

The V segment lost 5 bases and the J segment 6 bases; nucleotides outside the gene matches: 4. This CDR3 is built from 13 residues. Germline CDR1 reads SGHNT; CDR2 reads YENEEA. As concerns this clone: Its specificity is unknown.

The assay used deep level. TCRdb's copy holds only in-frame clones and misses some; the assay was immunoSEQ multiplex PCR. The sample includes 950,000 to 1,100,000 clones, 65% to 80% of them seen just once. The sequenced sample consisted of memory CD4+ T cells sorted from blood. Subset described: CD45RA-negative fraction. The sequence came from a man younger than 35 in good health. The chain recombines TRBV11-3 with TRBJ2-7; 10 bases are a match to TRBD1. The CDR3 DNA is TGTGCCAGCAGCGAGGGACAGGGGCTCGAGCAGTACTTC. Translated: CASSEGQGLEQYF.